This T cell receptor beta chain was profiled in a study of shared clonotypes between healthy human individuals. None of the donors, who were healthy HIV-negative adults, had recently had acute infections or vaccinations. Study-wide findings and caveats: What rarefaction showed was incomplete sorted-subset sequencing despite large depth. The study generally estimated greater richness for naive than memory subsets.

This CDR3 contains 15 residues. Trimming took off 0 bases at V and 1 base at J, with 9 bases between the two ends. Per the germline V gene, CDR1 is SGHNT and CDR2 is YYREEE (reference sequence). In regard to this clone: What it binds is unknown.

Only in-frame clones appear in the TCRdb table, and some are missing; sequencing was by immunoSEQ multiplex PCR. The sample lists 2,500,000 or so clones; 93% were seen once. The specimen sequenced was naive CD4+ T cells from PBMCs. Subset described: CD45RA+ positively selected. The sequence came from a man between 18 and 29 years old in good health. Some clones in this sample may be carry-over from other donors' samples. The rearrangement joins TRBV5-4 to TRBJ2-3; tentative D call: TRBD2 (6 bases). CDR3 DNA: TGTGCCAGCAGCTTGGGCGGGACTCGCACAGATACGCAGTATTTT. Residues: CASSLGGTRTDTQYF.